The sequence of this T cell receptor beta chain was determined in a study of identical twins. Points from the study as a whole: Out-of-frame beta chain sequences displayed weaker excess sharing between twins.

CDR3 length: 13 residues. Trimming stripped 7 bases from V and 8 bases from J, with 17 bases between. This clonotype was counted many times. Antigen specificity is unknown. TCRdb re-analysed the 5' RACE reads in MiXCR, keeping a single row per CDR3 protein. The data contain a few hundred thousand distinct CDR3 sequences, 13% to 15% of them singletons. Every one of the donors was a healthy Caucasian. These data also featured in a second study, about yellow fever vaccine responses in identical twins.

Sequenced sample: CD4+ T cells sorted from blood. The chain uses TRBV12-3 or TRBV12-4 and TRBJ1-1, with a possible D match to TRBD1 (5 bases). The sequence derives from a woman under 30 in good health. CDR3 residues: CASNKVGGGEAFF. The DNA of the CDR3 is TGTGCCAGCAATAAGGTTGGGGGAGGAGAAGCTTTCTTT.